This T cell receptor beta chain is from a study of CD8+CD57+ T cells in acquired aplastic anemia. Flow cytometry had shown expanded CD8+CD57+ cells in the patients chosen for sequencing. This clonotype showed up many times. Genomic DNA served as template for TCR beta VDJ and CDR3 profiling. TCRdb re-analysed the reads in MiXCR, keeping a single row per CDR3 protein. This sample carries just over 450,000 distinct CDR3 sequences, about a third of them seen once, and the ten largest clones take 0.8% to 0.85%. The material sequenced was sorted CD4+, CD8+, or CD8+CD57+ T cells (not recorded which) from PBMCs. The receptor comes from a human donor with aplastic anemia.

CDR3 in amino acids: CASSEFGGIGELFF. In nucleotides, the CDR3 is TGTGCCAGCAGTGAATTCGGGGGTATCGGGGAGCTGTTTTTT. The chain has TRBV25-1 and TRBJ2-2, with D possibly being TRBD2 (6 bases). CDR3 length equals 14 residues. Trimming took off 1 base at V and 7 bases at J, with 10 bases between the two ends. CDR1 MGHDK and CDR2 SYGVNS come from the germline V gene.